The TCR beta chain described here comes from a study of radiation and T cells in renal cell carcinoma. Assay used: immunoSEQ multiplex PCR; TCRdb lists only in-frame clones, some missing. The sample shows 90,000 to 100,000 clones, about 79% of them seen only once. The time point was: blood 4 weeks post-SBRT, at nephrectomy. The sample's treatment: 15 Gy SBRT to primary tumor, nephrectomy 4 weeks later. CDR1 and CDR2 from the germline V gene are MNHEY and SMNVEV (reference sequence). The CDR3 runs 13 residues. V gave up 8 bases and J gave up 4 bases, with 14 bases separating them. The chain employs TRBV27 and TRBJ1-1; weak D call: TRBD1 (6 bases). Specimen: blood, collected from a patient whose treatment included radiotherapy and nephrectomy. The source of this sequence is a man between 60 and 70 years old with renal cell carcinoma. CDR3 bases: TGTGCCAGCTCCCGGGGGCGCTTCACTGAAGCTTTCTTT. Its translation: CASSRGRFTEAFF.